This TCR beta chain is from a study of shared clonotypes between healthy human individuals. In germline, CDR1 is SGDLS, CDR2 YYNGEE. CDR3 length equals 12 residues. As regards this clone: One junction end does not reproduce the germline sequence, and a read error may be involved.

The assay was immunoSEQ multiplex PCR, and TCRdb's table has in-frame clones only and misses some. The data contain about 2.4 million clones, around 94% of them singletons. The sequenced sample was naive CD4+ T cells sorted from blood. Subset of the sample: CD45RA+ positively selected. The V and J genes are TRBV9 and TRBJ2-2; the match to TRBD1 covers 7 bases. The sequence was obtained from a man aged 18 to 30 in good health. As DNA, the CDR3 is TGTGCCAGCAGCGTAAGACAGGGCAAATTGATTTTT. This gives the protein CASSVRQGKLIF.